One sample yielded the 12 T cell receptor beta chains listed below, sequenced in a study of beta chain features in type 1 diabetes. The isolated RNA, all of it, was reverse transcribed, so expressed TCRB transcripts were what got sequenced. Sequenced by immunoSEQ multiplex PCR; TCRdb stores in-frame clones only, minus some. This sample has 250,000 to 400,000 clones, with less than 15% found just once. Sequences were obtained from central memory CD4+ T cells from blood. The receptors stem from a man younger than 45 in good health.

This clone was found a few times. V and J are TRBV6-5 and TRBJ1-2, with D perhaps TRBD1 (5 bases). The CDR3 loop spans 14 amino acids. Germline V gene sequence: CDR1 MNHEY, CDR2 SVGAGI. Trimming shortened V by 6 bases and J by 6 bases, and 17 bases separated the two germline ends. CDR3 protein: CASRRDQGGDGYTF. The CDR3 DNA is TGTGCCAGCAGACGAGATCAGGGTGGGGATGGCTACACCTTC.

This clone was found a few times. The chain employs TRBV6-6 and TRBJ1-2; D gene uncertain. This CDR3 comprises 11 residues. The V gene lost 7 bases and the J gene lost 5 bases, with 8 bases spanning the gap. The germline V gene has CDR1 MNHNY and CDR2 SVGAGI (reference sequence). Here the CDR3 DNA reads TGTGCCAGCACCGACCAATATGGCTACACCTTC. Translating gives CASTDQYGYTF.

There are many counts of this clone. This CDR3 is also generated by other DNA sequences in the sample. The chain is built from TRBV7-2 and TRBJ1-1; 8 nucleotides match TRBD1. The CDR3 sequence is 14 residues long. CDR1 SGHTA and CDR2 FQGNSA come from the germline V gene. V shed 2 bases, J shed 4 bases, and the junction held 3 bases outside the gene matches. The CDR3: CASSLQGARTEAFF. The DNA of the CDR3 is TGTGCCAGCAGCTTACAGGGGGCGCGCACTGAAGCTTTCTTT.

V is TRBV9 and J is TRBJ2-3, with TRBD2 identical over 10 bases. The V gene's germline CDR1 is SGDLS and CDR2 YYNGEE. The CDR3 totals 16 residues. The V gene end was trimmed by 6 bases and the J gene end by 2 bases; junction bases not matched to a gene: 9. CDR3 loop: CASTPTAGGITDTQYF. The CDR3 DNA sequence: TGTGCCAGCACCCCCACAGCGGGAGGGATCACAGATACGCAGTATTTT.

As for this clone: Just one base apart from a much larger clone, this may be a read error. The chain is built from TRBV6-5 and TRBJ1-5; TRBD1 is a possible D gene (5 bases). With 5 bases removed from V and 5 bases from J, the gap between germline ends came to 10 bases. There are 13 residues in the CDR3. CDR1 is MNHEY, CDR2 SVGAGI, per germline. The CDR3 reads CASSVRGDQPQHF. The CDR3 nucleotides read TGTGCCAGCAGTGTCCGGGGGGATCAGCCCCAGCATTTT.

Here the CDR3 DNA reads TGTGCCAGCAGTAGGGGAGCGCCCGATACGCAGTATTTT. Its protein is CASSRGAPDTQYF. The V and J genes are TRBV6-4 and TRBJ2-3; TRBD1 or TRBD2 may be the D gene (5 bases each). Trimming removed 5 bases from V and 6 bases from J, with 12 bases in between. Germline lookup yields CDR1 MRHNA and CDR2 SNTAGT. The CDR3 consists of 13 residues.

A few counts support this clone. The chain links TRBV25-1 to TRBJ2-5, with D perhaps TRBD1 or TRBD2 (6 bases each). CDR1 MGHDK and CDR2 SYGVNS come from the germline V gene. Trimming took 2 bases from V and 5 from J, leaving 15 bases between them. The CDR3 loop spans 15 amino acids. CDR3 in DNA: TGTGCCAGCAGTGAAGGGGGGACATTGCTCGAGACCCAGTACTTC. Its protein product is CASSEGGTLLETQYF. Full variable domain (rest looked up from reference TRBV25-1 and TRBJ2-5): EADIYQTPRYLVIGTGKKITLECSQTMGHDKMYWYQQDPGMELHLIHYSYGVNSTEKGDLSSESTVSRIRTEHFPLTLESARPSHTSQYLCASSEGGTLLETQYFGPGTRLLVL.

This chain joins TRBV18 and TRBJ2-3; D remains ambiguous. In germline, CDR1 is KGHSH, CDR2 LQKENI. V gave up 0 bases and J gave up 8 bases, with 18 bases separating them. The CDR3 sequence is 16 residues long. The CDR3 loop is CASSPPLSHPNSTQYF. In DNA, the CDR3 is TGTGCCAGCTCACCACCTCTTAGTCACCCTAATTCTACGCAGTATTTT.

This clone was observed a few times. This rearrangement joins TRBV7-7 to TRBJ2-2, with D possibly TRBD1 on 5 matching bases. The V and J ends lost 5 bases and 1 base respectively, with 8 bases between them. This CDR3 region has 14 residues. CDR1 SSHAT and CDR2 FNYEAQ come from the germline V gene (reference sequence). CDR3 sequence: CASSRGQNTGELFF. For the CDR3, the DNA is TGTGCCAGCAGCCGCGGACAGAACACCGGGGAGCTGTTTTTT.

The chain uses TRBV27 and TRBJ2-5; the D gene is possibly TRBD2 (6 bases). The CDR3 contains 15 residues. V dropped 5 bases and J dropped 5 bases, with 18 bases sitting between them. CDR1 is MNHEY, CDR2 SMNVEV, per germline (reference sequence). Written as DNA, the CDR3 is TGTGCCAGCAGTGGAAACGGACGGGGGTGGGAGACCCAGTACTTC. Its translation: CASSGNGRGWETQYF.

This sequence joins TRBV5-6 and TRBJ2-3; tentative D call: TRBD2 (5 bases). The germline gives CDR1 SGHDT, CDR2 YYEEEE. V was clipped by 5 bases and J by 4 bases, with 20 bases between them. This CDR3 comprises 16 residues. CDR3 amino acids: CASRELGLARPDTQYF. In DNA, the CDR3 is TGTGCCAGCAGGGAGTTGGGTCTAGCTCGACCAGATACGCAGTATTTT. Drawing the rest from reference TRBV5-6 and TRBJ2-3, the complete variable domain is DAGVTQSPTHLIKTRGQQVTLRCSPKSGHDTVSWYQQALGQGPQFIFQYYEEEERQRGNFPDRFSGHQFPNYSSELNVNALLLGDSALYLCASRELGLARPDTQYFGPGTRLTVL.

The CDR3 loop reads CASSFKEGHEQYF. The CDR3 coding sequence is TGTGCCAGCAGTTTCAAAGAGGGGCACGAGCAGTACTTC. The genes are TRBV27 and TRBJ2-7; D might be TRBD1 or TRBD2, each matching 5 bases. Germline CDR1 MNHEY, CDR2 SMNVEV (reference sequence). V lost 3 bases to trimming and J lost 5 bases, with 11 bases between them. This CDR3 spans 13 amino acids.